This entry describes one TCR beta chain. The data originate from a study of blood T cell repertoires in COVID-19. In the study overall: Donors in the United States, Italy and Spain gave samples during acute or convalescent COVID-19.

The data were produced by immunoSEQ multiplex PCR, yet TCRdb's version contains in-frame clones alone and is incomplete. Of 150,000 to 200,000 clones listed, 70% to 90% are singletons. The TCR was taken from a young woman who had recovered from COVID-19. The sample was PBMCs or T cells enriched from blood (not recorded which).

The CDR3 here is CASSLFVRATNEKLFF. The CDR3 coding sequence is TGTGCCAGCAGCCTATTCGTGCGAGCAACTAATGAAAAACTGTTTTTT. The rearrangement uses TRBV4-2 and TRBJ1-4; D remains unclear. The ends were cut back, 4 bases at V and 0 bases at J, with 12 bases in the middle. Germline V lookup: CDR1 LGHNA, CDR2 YNFKEQ. This CDR3 has 16 amino acids.